Here is one TCR beta chain with its context. The source of the sample is a study of blood T cell repertoires in COVID-19. Looking at the study overall: Samples came from the United States, Italy and Spain, spanning acute and convalescent COVID-19. Sources were T cells, B-cell-depleted T cells, or PBMCs; the material itself was cDNA or gDNA.

Sequencing was performed with immunoSEQ multiplex PCR; in TCRdb, only in-frame clones are kept and a portion is missing. The sample includes 180,000 or so clones, about 77% seen only once; the top ten take approximately 3%. Germline-derived CDR1 and CDR2 are SGHRS and YFSETQ. The CDR3 runs to 16 residues. The V segment lost 3 bases and the J segment 1 base; nucleotides outside the gene matches: 8. This sequence was found in a woman of 80 years or more with active or convalescent COVID-19. The chain carries TRBV5-1 and TRBJ1-1; 8 bases agree with TRBD1. Sequenced input: peripheral blood. The CDR3 sequence is CASSSRDRPKNTEAFF. CDR3 nucleotides: TGCGCCAGCAGCTCGAGGGACAGGCCGAAGAACACTGAAGCTTTCTTT.